The 25 T cell receptor beta chains presented below share a single source sample, sequenced in a study of beta chain features in type 1 diabetes. Study-wide results and limits: Among patients with Type 1 diabetes, TCRB CDR3s were moderately but significantly shorter in every one of the four CD4+ subsets.

These receptors lack a known antigen. The isolated RNA, all of it, was reverse transcribed, so expressed TCRB transcripts were what got sequenced. Clones were sequenced by immunoSEQ multiplex PCR, and TCRdb holds only the in-frame ones, with some missing. The sample records about 640,000 clones, roughly 12% being singletons. Sequencing was carried out using naive CD4+ T cells from blood. These receptors originate from a man younger than 45 with type 1 diabetes.

The J gene is TRBJ2-1, the V gene TRBV28; possible D gene TRBD2, 5 bases. V gave up 9 bases and J gave up 2 bases, with 11 bases separating them. The CDR3 is made up of 13 amino acids. Germline V CDR1 and CDR2: MDHEN, SYDVKM. Here the CDR3 DNA reads TGTGCCAGTTCCACGAGGGCCTACAATGAGCAGTTCTTC. This codes for CASSTRAYNEQFF.

V and J are TRBV6-5 and TRBJ1-2; D gene uncertain. The CDR3 is 15 amino acids. V lost 2 bases to trimming and J lost 4 bases, with 14 bases between them. Germline values: CDR1 MNHEY, CDR2 SVGAGI. The CDR3 sequence: CASSYGGVIGYGYTF. In nucleotides, the CDR3 is TGTGCCAGCAGTTACGGCGGGGTTATTGGCTATGGCTACACCTTC.

This clone has just a few counts. The rearrangement links TRBV9 to TRBJ2-3; 14 positions agree with TRBD2. Germline trimming cut 3 bases from V and 6 bases from J; bases unmatched to any gene: 6. This CDR3 region has 16 residues. Germline loops: CDR1 SGDLS, CDR2 YYNGEE. CDR3 in DNA: TGTGCCAGCAGCGCCAGACTAGCGGGGGGGCTGGATACGCAGTATTTT. Encoded protein: CASSARLAGGLDTQYF.

The CDR3 DNA follows: TGTGCCAGCAGCCTCCTGGGGGCCGCCGGGGAGCAGTACTTC. Translating it yields CASSLLGAAGEQYF. This chain joins TRBV6-6 and TRBJ2-7, with a weak D call TRBD1 (6 bases). This CDR3 region has 14 residues. The V gene lost 6 bases and the J gene lost 7 bases, with 19 bases spanning the gap. The V gene's germline CDR1 is MNHNY and CDR2 SVGAGI (reference sequence).

This clone was seen a few times. The chain has TRBV5-4 and TRBJ2-5; weak D call: TRBD1 (7 bases). Per the germline V gene, CDR1 is SGHNT and CDR2 is YYREEE (reference sequence). Trimming removed 3 bases from V and 5 bases from J, with 17 bases in between. This CDR3 comprises 15 residues. The chain's CDR3 is CASSWGRDSGETQYF. Written as DNA, the CDR3 is TGTGCCAGCAGCTGGGGCCGGGACAGCGGGGAGACCCAGTACTTC.

The table lists this clone with a few counts. The chain employs TRBV2 and TRBJ2-2; 7 nucleotides line up with TRBD1. Germline trimming cut 4 bases from V and 5 bases from J; bases unmatched to any gene: 4. This CDR3 is 14 amino acids long. Germline values: CDR1 SNHLY, CDR2 FYNNEI. Here the CDR3 DNA reads TGTGCCAGCAGTGGACAGGGTTTAACCGGGGAGCTGTTTTTT. Its translation is CASSGQGLTGELFF.

The chain combines TRBV5-6 with TRBJ2-7; D is undetermined. With 0 bases removed from V and 2 bases from J, the gap between germline ends came to 12 bases. Germline V gene sequence: CDR1 SGHDT, CDR2 YYEEEE. CDR3 length: 15 residues. The DNA for the CDR3 is TGTGCCAGCAGCTTGGTGGGCAAGGCTGCCTACGAGCAGTACTTC. Translated: CASSLVGKAAYEQYF.

The rearrangement joins TRBV7-9 to TRBJ1-2, with D possibly being TRBD1 (6 bases). Per germline, CDR1 SEHNR and CDR2 FQNEAQ (reference sequence). With 1 base removed from V and 7 bases from J, the gap between germline ends came to 7 bases. There are 12 residues in the CDR3. The CDR3 bases are TGTGCCAGCAGCTTAGGGACAGCTGGCTACACCTTC. It encodes CASSLGTAGYTF.

The chain has TRBV6-6 and TRBJ1-3; unclear D gene. There are 14 residues in the CDR3. The germline V gene encodes CDR1 MNHNY and CDR2 SVGAGI (reference sequence). Trimming stripped 6 bases from V and 4 bases from J, with 13 bases between. CDR3 amino acids: CASSAGWTGNTIYF. The DNA for the CDR3 is TGTGCCAGCAGCGCCGGGTGGACGGGAAACACCATATATTTT.

This sequence joins TRBV28 and TRBJ2-1, with D tentatively TRBD2 (6 bases). The V and J ends lost 5 bases and 7 bases respectively, with 15 bases between them. The CDR3 loop spans 14 amino acids. Looked up from germline, CDR1 is MDHEN and CDR2 is SYDVKM. As DNA, the CDR3 is TGTGCCAGCAGTGGGGAGGTGCTAGCGAATGAGCAGTTCTTC. Amino acid sequence: CASSGEVLANEQFF.

Only a few counts were recorded for this clone. The rearrangement uses TRBV7-2 and TRBJ1-2; tentative D call: TRBD1 (6 bases). V gave up 4 bases and J gave up 4 bases, with 10 bases separating them. This CDR3 spans 13 amino acids. Germline V gene sequence: CDR1 SGHTA, CDR2 FQGNSA. This CDR3 is CASSYGQRYGYTF. CDR3 DNA: TGTGCCAGCAGCTACGGACAGCGCTATGGCTACACCTTC.

The rearrangement links TRBV5-1 to TRBJ1-6; 9 bases are shared with TRBD1. Per germline, CDR1 SGHRS and CDR2 YFSETQ. Trimming at V came to 3 bases and at J to 7 bases, leaving 5 bases not matched to a gene. CDR3 length: 15 amino acids. CDR3 in amino acids: CASSSGQGGNSPLHF. CDR3 bases: TGCGCCAGCAGCTCGGGACAGGGAGGGAATTCACCCCTCCACTTT.

There are a few counts of this clone. The rearrangement links TRBV10-3 to TRBJ2-5, with no clear D. The CDR3 sequence is 13 residues long. Germline V gene sequence: CDR1 ENHRY, CDR2 SYGVKD. Trimming shortened V by 0 bases and J by 4 bases, and 6 bases separated the two germline ends. The CDR3 loop reads CAISESTGETQYF. In DNA, the CDR3 is TGTGCCATCAGTGAGTCAACGGGAGAGACCCAGTACTTC.

This clone turned up a few times. The chain recombines TRBV14 with TRBJ1-2; no reliable D call. This CDR3 contains 14 residues. Germline V gene sequence: CDR1 SGHDN, CDR2 FVKESK. Trimming took 3 bases from V and 3 from J, leaving 11 bases between them. CDR3 amino acids: CASSQGRADYGYTF. The CDR3 nucleotides are TGTGCCAGCAGCCAGGGAAGGGCTGACTATGGCTACACCTTC.

This clone has more than one count but fewer than ten. V usage is TRBV7-2 and J usage is TRBJ1-5; no reliable D call. The CDR3 length is 15 residues. Trimming pared 1 base from V and 1 base from J, leaving 8 bases between. CDR1 and CDR2 (germline): SGHTA, FQGNSA. This CDR3 is CASSLGSVSNQPQHF. The CDR3 bases are TGTGCCAGCAGCTTAGGTTCGGTCAGCAATCAGCCCCAGCATTTT.

V and J are TRBV30 and TRBJ2-5, with 11 nucleotides matching TRBD1. This CDR3 comprises 17 residues. Germline V gene data show CDR1 as GTSNPN and CDR2 as SVGIG (reference sequence). After removal of 3 bases from V and 2 bases from J, the junction contained 11 bases not matched to a gene. CDR3 nucleotide sequence: TGTGCCTGGAGCCGGACAGGGGGCACGGTAGGGCAAGAGACCCAGTACTTC. It is translated as CAWSRTGGTVGQETQYF.

This sequence joins TRBV2 and TRBJ1-5; D is uncertain. V lost 0 bases to trimming and J lost 5 bases, with 8 bases between them. The CDR3 has 14 amino acids. Looked up from germline, CDR1 is SNHLY and CDR2 is FYNNEI. CDR3 DNA sequence: TGTGCCAGCAGTGAAGCGGCTAGTGATCAGCCCCAGCATTTT. Its translation is CASSEAASDQPQHF.

V gene TRBV4-2 combines with J gene TRBJ1-3; 7 positions match TRBD1. The CDR3 extends over 16 amino acids. CDR1 LGHNA and CDR2 YNFKEQ come from the germline V gene. V trimming: 0 bases; J trimming: 7 bases; junction bases outside the gene matches: 9. CDR3 loop: CASSQDGTDWSNTIYF. CDR3 coding DNA: TGTGCCAGCAGCCAAGATGGGACAGACTGGAGCAACACCATATATTTT.

The chain employs TRBV15 and TRBJ1-2, with D tentatively TRBD1 (6 bases). CDR1 and CDR2 from the germline V gene are LNHNV and YYDKDF (reference sequence). This CDR3 region has 15 residues. Trimming removed 2 bases at V and 4 bases at J, with 14 bases between. Here the CDR3 DNA reads TGTGCCACCAGCAGATACCCCACAGGGACCTATGGCTACACCTTC. This encodes CATSRYPTGTYGYTF.

This clone showed up just a few times. V and J are TRBV10-3 and TRBJ2-5; D not certain. V lost 4 bases and J lost 6, with 9 bases in between. The germline V gene has CDR1 ENHRY and CDR2 SYGVKD. The CDR3 has 12 amino acids. The CDR3 region is CAISGIQKTQYF. CDR3 DNA sequence: TGTGCCATCAGTGGGATCCAGAAGACCCAGTACTTC.

A word on this clone: The sample contains more than one DNA sequence encoding this CDR3. The chain employs TRBV20-1 and TRBJ2-1; TRBD2 matches 8 bases. Trimming removed 6 bases from V and 9 bases from J; junction bases left unmatched: 4. The CDR3 has 11 residues. Germline V CDR1 and CDR2: DFQATT, SNEGSKA (reference sequence). CDR3 loop: CSASRGGEQFF. The CDR3 coding sequence is TGCAGTGCCTCACGGGGGGGTGAGCAGTTCTTC.

The chain is built from TRBV19 and TRBJ2-1; the match to TRBD2 covers 8 bases. Germline CDR1 LNHDA, CDR2 SQIVND (reference sequence). After removal of 3 bases from V and 4 bases from J, the junction contained 17 bases not matched to a gene. The CDR3 has 19 residues. The CDR3 coding sequence is TGTGCCAGTAGTATTCCATTCGCGGGGGGCCTGCGAAATTACAATGAGCAGTTCTTC. Translated, it gives CASSIPFAGGLRNYNEQFF.

A few counts support this clone. The rearrangement uses TRBV9 and TRBJ2-1, with TRBD1 matching 8 bases. Germline assignment: CDR1 SGDLS and CDR2 YYNGEE. The CDR3 has 17 residues. V dropped 2 bases and J dropped 7; count of bases not matched to a gene: 14. This CDR3 is CASSVPTAGGAMNEQFF. CDR3 in DNA: TGTGCCAGCAGCGTCCCCACGGCAGGGGGCGCGATGAATGAGCAGTTCTTC.

The chain couples TRBV18 to TRBJ2-2, with D maybe TRBD1 (6 bases). The CDR3 runs 16 residues. From germline, CDR1 is KGHSH and CDR2 LQKENI. V lost 6 bases to trimming and J lost 0 bases, with 14 bases between them. The CDR3 sequence is CASSLTGPSNTGELFF. The CDR3 DNA follows: TGTGCCAGCTCCCTCACAGGGCCCTCGAACACCGGGGAGCTGTTTTTT.

The CDR3 DNA reads TGTGCCAGCAGTGAATCGGCAGTTACTAACTATGGCTACACCTTC. This gives the protein CASSESAVTNYGYTF. The rearrangement joins TRBV2 to TRBJ1-2; D remains unclear. Germline-derived CDR1 and CDR2 are SNHLY and FYNNEI. The ends were cut back, 2 bases at V and 0 bases at J, with 10 bases in the middle. The CDR3 has 15 amino acids.